The TCR beta chain under discussion was sequenced for a study of blood T cell repertoires in COVID-19 (dated by TCRdb to 2020 to 2022). Background on the whole study: Samples from collaborators originated in the United States, Italy and Spain and spanned both the acute and convalescent phases of COVID-19. The prospective study material was composed of cDNA or gDNA derived from T cells, B-cell-depleted T cells, or PBMCs. The dataset comprised deeply sampled blood TCRbeta repertoires from subjects exposed to, actively infected with, or recovered from COVID-19. The repertoires were made available in a free public database intended to serve as a resource for research on the immune response to SARS-CoV-2. The samples were drawn from two sources: the first 160 participants of the ongoing ImmuneRACE study, and about 1,300 subjects contributed by 6 global collaborators. Nearly every sample came with metadata listing a de-identified subject ID, COVID-19 status, age in years and sex. HLA class I and class II types, where available, came from metadata supplied by the sample provider rather than from assay-based typing. Results the study describes overall, beyond this receptor: How much clinical and demographic metadata was included differed by source and by participant, and the metadata was provided uncurated.

In the prospective study, participants were roughly 18 to 89 years old, resided in under 30 geographic areas of the United States, and were enrolled through a virtual design. In the prospective study, cohorts were assigned on the basis of participant-reported clinical history obtained from a screening survey and a study questionnaire. Each participant in the prospective study had whole blood, serum and a nasopharyngeal or oropharyngeal swab collected by mobile phlebotomists. Participants in the prospective study had the option to provide additional blood draws and questionnaires over a roughly 2-month period. Blood samples from the prospective study were shipped frozen or at room temperature prior to DNA extraction. The immunoSEQ Assay, a bias-controlled multiplex PCR, was used to amplify TCRbeta CDR3 regions from genomic DNA. The study's own analysis went as follows. Nucleated cell counts per sample were estimated from amplification of reference gene primers within the assay. To quantify the absolute abundance of each unique TCRbeta CDR3 rearrangement, sequence reads were collapsed and filtered. For each sample, productive Simpson clonality was calculated by taking the square root of Simpson's diversity index across productive rearrangements. As stored in TCRdb, this immuneACCESS dataset retains in-frame rearrangements with V and J assigned. A fraction of the clones does not appear; measured against another copy, unresolved V genes explain less than half of the discrepancy, and the remainder lacks a known reason. The V and J calls and clone size come from that table; D and trimming were worked out from the DNA. The sample table lists fewer than 200,000 clones, around 80% of them with a count of one. The ten largest clones take up approximately 4% of the sample.

The V and J ends are trimmed by 0 bases and 1 base, leaving 19 bases between them. Inclusive of the bounding cysteine and phenylalanine, the CDR3 is 18 residues long. Of all the DNA, just the CDR3 is kept, 54 bases in frame from base 1. Per the germline V gene (reference sequence), LGHDT is the CDR1 and YNNKEL is the CDR2. This clone was counted only a few times. The specificity of this receptor is unknown. One base away there is no much larger clone; base qualities are not given. The receptor chain draws on TRBV3-1 (or the pseudogene TRBV3-2) and TRBJ2-7; 6 matching bases give a weak D call of TRBD1. This clonotype was obtained from a woman in her forties or fifties in a cohort exposed to, infected with or recovered from COVID-19 (not recorded which). The sample comprised PBMCs or T cells enriched from blood (not recorded which). CDR3 loop: CASSQERALGTRSYEQYF. The DNA reads TGTGCCAGCAGCCAAGAAAGGGCCCTTGGGACAAGGTCCTACGAGCAGTACTTC.